The 10 T cell receptor beta chains reported below all come from one sample, sequenced in a study of tumor and adjacent non-tumor tissue in lung cancer. Three rounds of nested PCR, following a modified ARM-PCR protocol, produced the TCRbeta library. TCRdb re-called the multiplex PCR reads with MiXCR, one entry per CDR3 protein. Among tens of thousands of distinct CDR3 sequences listed, around 65% were seen once. RNA was extracted from bulk tissue without any cell sorting. More than 3 cm separated this lung sample from the edge of the tumor. The specimen was distant non-tumor lung tissue. All receptors derive from a woman aged 50 to 60 with non-small cell lung cancer.

This rearrangement joins TRBV5-4 to TRBJ1-6; D gene uncertain. Trimming removed 4 bases at V and 8 bases at J, with 10 bases between. This CDR3 has 13 amino acids. Germline-derived CDR1 and CDR2 are SGHNT and YYREEE (reference sequence). The CDR3 loop reads CASSMLEDSPLHF. For the CDR3, the DNA is TGTGCCAGCAGCATGTTGGAGGATTCACCCCTCCACTTT. Full variable domain (rest looked up from reference TRBV5-4 and TRBJ1-6): ETGVTQSPTHLIKTRGQQVTLRCSSQSGHNTVSWYQQALGQGPQFIFQYYREEENGRGNFPPRFSGLQFPNYSSELNVNALELDDSALYLCASSMLEDSPLHFGNGTRLTVT.

Concerning this clonotype: It may be a read error: a sequence one base away is much more abundant. The rearrangement joins TRBV20-1 to TRBJ1-1, with D possibly matching TRBD1 (6 bases). Germline V gives CDR1 DFQATT, CDR2 SNEGSKA (reference sequence). Trimming stripped 4 bases from V and 0 bases from J, with 15 bases between. There are 15 residues in the CDR3. The CDR3 spells CSAIMRGSMNTEAFF. The CDR3 DNA reads as TGCAGTGCTATAATGAGGGGGTCCATGAACACTGAAGCTTTCTTT.

Notes on this clonotype: A read error is possible here, since a much larger clone lies one base away. The V call is TRBV28, the J call TRBJ1-1; perhaps TRBD1 as D (5 bases). Germline assignment: CDR1 MDHEN and CDR2 SYDVKM. Trimming took 6 bases from V and 4 from J, leaving 18 bases between them. This CDR3 spans 15 amino acids. CDR3 DNA: TGTGCCAGCAGAACGGGGCGACGGGGGTTCACTGAAGCTTTCTTT. It is translated as CASRTGRRGFTEAFF.

V gene TRBV28 combines with J gene TRBJ2-2, with 7 bases identical to TRBD1. Trimming took 3 bases from V and 3 from J; bases not matched to a gene: 7. The CDR3 runs to 16 residues. Per the germline V gene, CDR1 is MDHEN and CDR2 is SYDVKM. DNA for the CDR3: TGTGCCAGCAGTTTGACCCGGGACAGTTACACCGGGGAGCTGTTTTTT. Protein: CASSLTRDSYTGELFF.

This clonotype was seen repeatedly, ten times or more. The genes are TRBV4-2 and TRBJ2-6, with 7 bases fitting TRBD1. The germline V gene encodes CDR1 LGHNA and CDR2 YNFKEQ. The CDR3 extends over 18 amino acids. V shed 4 bases, J shed 0 bases, and the junction held 9 bases outside the gene matches. As DNA, the CDR3 is TGTGCCAGCAGCCCAAAAGGGGGCGTGAGCTCTGGGGCCAACGTCCTGACTTTC. It yields the protein CASSPKGGVSSGANVLTF.

This clonotype was seen once. The chain has TRBV6-1 and TRBJ2-2; possibly TRBD1 or TRBD2 for D (5 bases each). The CDR3 runs 17 residues. Germline V gene lookup returns CDR1 MNHNS and CDR2 SASEGT. V lost 2 bases to trimming and J lost 6 bases, with 19 bases between them. The CDR3 loop reads CASSEYVGAPGSGELFF. CDR3 nucleotides: TGTGCCAGCAGTGAATACGTCGGGGCCCCGGGCTCCGGGGAGCTGTTTTTT.

Worth noting for this clonotype: This may be a read error: a much more frequent sequence differs by one nucleotide. CDR3 coding DNA: TGTGCCAGCAGTTTGCGGAGCGGCGGGGCGCTGTTTTTT. It codes for CASSLRSGGALFF. The rearrangement uses TRBV12-3 or TRBV12-4 and TRBJ2-2, with D tentatively TRBD2 (6 bases). This CDR3 has 13 amino acids.

This clonotype has a handful of counts. The junction differs from germline at one of its ends, possibly a read error. The V call is TRBV11-2, the J call TRBJ2-7; TRBD2 agrees at 7 bases. This CDR3 is built from 15 residues. Germline loops: CDR1 SGHAT, CDR2 FQNNGV. CDR3 DNA sequence: TGTGGCAGCAGCCCTTGTGCTAGCGGTTCCTACGAGCATTACTTC. Its translation: CGSSPCASGSYEHYF.

A remark on this clonotype: A single base separates this from a much larger clone, so it may be a read error. The chain employs TRBV29-1 and TRBJ1-1; the D gene is possibly TRBD1 (5 bases). This CDR3 has 14 amino acids. Germline V CDR1 and CDR2: SQVTM, ANQGSEA. Trimming pared 4 bases from V and 1 base from J, leaving 13 bases between. The CDR3 DNA is TGCAGCGTTGTGAGGAACAGGCCGAACACTGAAGCTTTCTTT. Translated: CSVVRNRPNTEAFF.

Comment on this clonotype: In this CDR3 the conserved last residue, phenylalanine or tryptophan, is missing, so a read error is likely. No DNA is shown, since the ends of the CDR3 on it are uncertain; the CDR3 is the one TCRdb lists. The gene calls are TRBV6-2 or TRBV6-3 and TRBJ2-1; the DNA was not used to check the table's D call, TRBD2. The CDR3 is made up of 18 amino acids, end residues included. Germline assignment: CDR1 MNHEY and CDR2 SVGEGT. This chain's CDR3 is CASSPVSTSGSTYNEQLL.